The source of this TCR beta chain is a study of breast tumors, draining lymph nodes, adjacent tissues. CDR1 and CDR2 from the germline V gene are KGHDR and SFDVKD. This CDR3 is built from 16 residues. V gave up 4 bases and J gave up 7 bases; unmatched junction bases: 9. Each CDR3 protein gets one entry after TCRdb re-called the multiplex PCR reads with MiXCR. The sample consists of 20,000 to 25,000 distinct CDR3 sequences, about two thirds of them appearing once. The chain links TRBV24-1 to TRBJ2-1; TRBD1 aligns across 10 bases. The sequence derives from a female donor with breast cancer. Some clones in this sample may be carry-over from other donors' samples. Sequencing input: tumor-adjacent breast tissue. The CDR3 here is CATSDRSRTGGNEQFF. DNA of the CDR3: TGTGCCACCAGTGACCGATCTAGGACAGGGGGAAATGAGCAGTTCTTC.